This T cell receptor (beta chain) appears in the sequencing data of a study of shared clonotypes between healthy human individuals. For this clone: Its target is not known.

The data were produced by immunoSEQ multiplex PCR, yet TCRdb's version contains in-frame clones alone and is incomplete. The sample consists of approximately 1,500,000 clones, around 98% of them appearing once. Overall study results and limits: Generation probabilities of non-shared clonotypes were lower (relative to those shared by all four donors).

The source of this sequence is a man in his thirties or forties in good health. Sequencing was carried out using naive CD4+ T cells sorted from blood. The subset was: CD45RA+ positively selected.

The DNA for the CDR3 is TGTGCCAGCAGCCTTCCGGGAAGGACCTACGAGCAGTACTTC. Its protein product is CASSLPGRTYEQYF. This chain joins TRBV5-4 and TRBJ2-7; the D gene is possibly TRBD2 (5 bases). The CDR3 loop spans 14 amino acids. Germline CDR1 and CDR2: SGHNT and YYREEE (reference sequence). The V end lost 4 bases, the J end lost 2 bases, and 13 bases lay between the germline ends. Complete variable domain (other parts from reference TRBV5-4 and TRBJ2-7): ETGVTQSPTHLIKTRGQQVTLRCSSQSGHNTVSWYQQALGQGPQFIFQYYREEENGRGNFPPRFSGLQFPNYSSELNVNALELDDSALYLCASSLPGRTYEQYFGPGTRLTVT.